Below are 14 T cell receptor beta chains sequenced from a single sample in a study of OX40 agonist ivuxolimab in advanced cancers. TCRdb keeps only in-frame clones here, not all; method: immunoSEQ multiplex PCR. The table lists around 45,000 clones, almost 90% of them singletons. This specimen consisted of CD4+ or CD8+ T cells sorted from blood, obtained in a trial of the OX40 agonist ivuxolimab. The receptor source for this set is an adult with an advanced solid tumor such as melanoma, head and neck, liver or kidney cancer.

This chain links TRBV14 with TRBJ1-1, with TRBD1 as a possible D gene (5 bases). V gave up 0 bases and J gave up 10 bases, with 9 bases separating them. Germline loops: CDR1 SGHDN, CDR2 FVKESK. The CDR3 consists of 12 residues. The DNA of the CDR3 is TGTGCCAGCAGCCAAGACAGGGTGACAGCTTTCTTT. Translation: CASSQDRVTAFF.

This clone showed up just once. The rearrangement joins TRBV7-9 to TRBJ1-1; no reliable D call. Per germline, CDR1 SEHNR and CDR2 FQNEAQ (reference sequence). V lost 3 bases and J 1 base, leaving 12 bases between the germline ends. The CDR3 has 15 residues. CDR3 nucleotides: TGTGCCAGCAGCTTTCGTACAGCGGGGAACACTGAAGCTTTCTTT. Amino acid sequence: CASSFRTAGNTEAFF.

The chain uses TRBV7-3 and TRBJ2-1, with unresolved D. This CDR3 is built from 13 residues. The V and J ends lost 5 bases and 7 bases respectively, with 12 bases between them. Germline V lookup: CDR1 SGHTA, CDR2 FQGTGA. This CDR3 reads CASSPPLGNEQFF. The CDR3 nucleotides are TGTGCCAGCAGCCCACCCCTAGGGAATGAGCAGTTCTTC.

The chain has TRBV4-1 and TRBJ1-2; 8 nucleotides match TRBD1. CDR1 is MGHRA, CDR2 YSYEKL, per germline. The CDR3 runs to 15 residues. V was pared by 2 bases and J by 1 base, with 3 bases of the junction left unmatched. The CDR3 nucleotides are TGCGCCAGCAGCCAACCAGGGGGCAATAACTATGGCTACACCTTC. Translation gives CASSQPGGNNYGYTF.

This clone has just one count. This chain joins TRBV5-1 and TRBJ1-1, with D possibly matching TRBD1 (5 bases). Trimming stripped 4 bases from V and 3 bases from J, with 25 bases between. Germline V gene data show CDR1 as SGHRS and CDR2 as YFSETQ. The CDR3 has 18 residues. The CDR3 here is CASSRGLSGDGAYTEAFF. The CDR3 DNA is TGCGCCAGCAGCCGGGGACTATCGGGTGATGGGGCTTACACTGAAGCTTTCTTT.

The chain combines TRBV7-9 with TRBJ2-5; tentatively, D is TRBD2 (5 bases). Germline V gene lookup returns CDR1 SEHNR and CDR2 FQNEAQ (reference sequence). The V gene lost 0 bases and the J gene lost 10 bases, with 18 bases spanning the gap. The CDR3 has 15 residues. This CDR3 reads CASSLAGSGNWGQYF. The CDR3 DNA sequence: TGTGCCAGCAGCTTAGCCGGGTCCGGGAACTGGGGCCAGTACTTC.

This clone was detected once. In DNA, the CDR3 is TGTGCCAGCAGCGACCGGGACCTCAATGAAAAACTGTTTTTT. It codes for CASSDRDLNEKLFF. This chain joins TRBV27 and TRBJ1-4, with a tentative D call TRBD1 (5 bases). CDR1 MNHEY and CDR2 SMNVEV come from the germline V gene (reference sequence). This CDR3 has 14 residues. V lost 6 bases to trimming and J lost 5 bases, with 13 bases between them. Looking up the rest from reference TRBV27 and TRBJ1-4 gives the full variable domain: EAQVTQNPRYLITVTGKKLTVTCSQNMNHEYMSWYRQDPGLGLRQIYYSMNVEVTDKGDVPEGYKVSRKEKRNFPLILESPSPNQTSLYFCASSDRDLNEKLFFGSGTQLSVL.

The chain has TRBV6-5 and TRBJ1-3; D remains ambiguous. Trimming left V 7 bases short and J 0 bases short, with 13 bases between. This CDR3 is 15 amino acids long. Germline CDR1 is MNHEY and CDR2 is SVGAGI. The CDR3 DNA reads TGTGCCAGCACTCGCAGTGTCAACTCTGGAAACACCATATATTTT. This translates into CASTRSVNSGNTIYF.

CDR3 DNA: TGTGCCACCAGCAGCCCACAGGGGGACAGGAGCACAGATACGCAGTATTTT. It translates to CATSSPQGDRSTDTQYF. The rearrangement joins TRBV15 to TRBJ2-3; 8 bases agree with TRBD1. V lost 3 bases, J lost 0 bases, and 8 bases stayed unmatched. From germline, CDR1 is LNHNV and CDR2 YYDKDF (reference sequence). The CDR3 runs 17 residues.

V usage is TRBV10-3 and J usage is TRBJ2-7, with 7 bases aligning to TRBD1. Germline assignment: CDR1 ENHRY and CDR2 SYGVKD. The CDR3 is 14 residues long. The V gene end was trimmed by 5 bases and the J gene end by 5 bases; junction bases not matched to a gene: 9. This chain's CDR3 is CAISLTGEYHEQYF. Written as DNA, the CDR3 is TGTGCCATCAGTTTAACAGGGGAGTACCACGAGCAGTACTTC.

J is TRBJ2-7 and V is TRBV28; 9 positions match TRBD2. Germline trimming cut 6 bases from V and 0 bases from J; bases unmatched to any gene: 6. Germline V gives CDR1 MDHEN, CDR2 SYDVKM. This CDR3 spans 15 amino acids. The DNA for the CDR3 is TGTGCCAGCAGCCGGACTAGCGACAGCTCCTACGAGCAGTACTTC. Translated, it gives CASSRTSDSSYEQYF. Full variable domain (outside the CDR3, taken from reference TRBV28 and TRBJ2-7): DVKVTQSSRYLVKRTGEKVFLECVQDMDHENMFWYRQDPGLGLRLIYFSYDVKMKEKGDIPEGYSVSREKKERFSLILESASTNQTSMYLCASSRTSDSSYEQYFGPGTRLTVT.

CDR3 nucleotide sequence: TGCGCCAGCAGCTTGAGACAGGGCTCCTACAATGAGCAGTTCTTC. It yields the protein CASSLRQGSYNEQFF. The chain recombines TRBV5-1 with TRBJ2-1; 7 bases agree with TRBD1. Losses at the gene ends were 1 base for V and 0 bases for J; bases not matched to a gene: 1. Per germline, CDR1 SGHRS and CDR2 YFSETQ. This CDR3 has 15 residues.

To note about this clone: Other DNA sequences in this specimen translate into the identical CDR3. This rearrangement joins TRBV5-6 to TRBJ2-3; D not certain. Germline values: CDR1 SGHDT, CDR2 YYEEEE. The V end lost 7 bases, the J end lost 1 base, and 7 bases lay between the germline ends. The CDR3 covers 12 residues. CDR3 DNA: TGTGCCAGCCGCCTTCGCACAGATACGCAGTATTTT. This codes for CASRLRTDTQYF.

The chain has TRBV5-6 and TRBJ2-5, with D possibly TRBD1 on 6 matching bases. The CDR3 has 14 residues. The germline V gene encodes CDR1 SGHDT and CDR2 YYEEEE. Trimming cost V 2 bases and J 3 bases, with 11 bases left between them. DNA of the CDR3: TGTGCCAGCAGCTTTTTTCAGGGGAAAGAGACCCAGTACTTC. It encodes CASSFFQGKETQYF.